This is a list of T cell receptor beta chains from one sample in a study of shared clonotypes between healthy human individuals. Libraries were prepared by immunoSEQ multiplex PCR; TCRdb keeps only in-frame clonotypes and omits some of them. Of under 2,000,000 clones listed, approximately 94% are singletons. Sequences were obtained from naive CD8+ T cells sorted from blood. These TCRs come from a man between 18 and 29 years old in good health. The CDR3 runs from the conserved cysteine through the conserved F or W. D genes are given only for firm matches. A row's size may be missing; if present it is once, few, many or a size class.

D: -; V: TRBV27; J: TRBJ2-3; size: -; CDR3: CASSVSGERTDTQYF; DNA: TGTGCCAGCAGTGTGTCAGGGGAACGCACAGATACGCAGTATTTT
D: TRBD2; V: TRBV25-1; J: TRBJ2-7; size: -; CDR3: CASSEQGRVEQYF; DNA: TGTGCCAGCAGTGAACAAGGGAGGGTCGAGCAGTACTTC
D: -; V: TRBV11-2; J: TRBJ1-3; size: -; CDR3: CASSLAPREAGNTIYF; DNA: TGTGCCAGCAGCTTAGCTCCGAGGGAGGCAGGAAACACCATATATTTT
D: TRBD1; V: TRBV9; J: TRBJ2-7; size: -; CDR3: CASSPRAGGVSEQYF; DNA: TGTGCCAGCAGCCCCCGGGCAGGGGGCGTCTCCGAGCAGTACTTC
D: -; V: TRBV5-8; J: TRBJ2-3; size: once; CDR3: CASSLASGYTDTQYF; DNA: TGTGCCAGCAGCTTGGCCTCTGGCTACACAGATACGCAGTATTTT
D: TRBD1; V: TRBV10-3; J: TRBJ2-7; size: -; CDR3: CAISGQGDYEQYF; DNA: TGTGCCATCAGTGGACAGGGGGATTACGAGCAGTACTTC
D: -; V: TRBV7-9; J: TRBJ1-5; size: -; CDR3: CASSLPTGDQPQHF; DNA: TGTGCCAGCAGCTTACCGACAGGCGATCAGCCCCAGCATTTT
D: TRBD2; V: TRBV2; J: TRBJ2-1; size: -; CDR3: CASSLETSTYNEQFF; DNA: TGTGCCAGCAGCTTAGAGACTAGCACCTACAATGAGCAGTTCTTC
D: -; V: TRBV28; J: TRBJ2-7; size: -; CDR3: CASSFLAASSYEQYF; DNA: TGTGCCAGCAGTTTCTTGGCAGCTTCTTCCTACGAGCAGTACTTC
D: -; V: TRBV4-1; J: TRBJ1-1; size: -; CDR3: CASSRGGNTEAFF; DNA: TGCGCCAGCAGTCGGGGGGGAAACACTGAAGCTTTCTTT
D: -; V: TRBV6-6; J: TRBJ2-7; size: -; CDR3: CASSYSLFGYEQYF; DNA: TGTGCCAGCAGTTACTCCCTCTTCGGGTACGAGCAGTACTTC
D: TRBD1; V: TRBV19; J: TRBJ2-7; size: -; CDR3: CASSTVPATGGPYEQYF; DNA: TGTGCCAGTAGTACCGTCCCCGCGACAGGGGGTCCCTACGAGCAGTACTTC
D: -; V: TRBV11-1; J: TRBJ2-3; size: -; CDR3: CASSFGDLGTDTQYF; DNA: TGTGCCAGCAGCTTCGGGGACCTAGGCACAGATACGCAGTATTTT
D: TRBD1; V: TRBV4-1; J: TRBJ2-7; size: -; CDR3: CASRTDRGSSYEQYF; DNA: TGCGCCAGCAGGACGGACAGGGGGAGCTCCTACGAGCAGTACTTC
D: TRBD1; V: TRBV11-2; J: TRBJ2-7; size: once; CDR3: CASSPWTGYYEQYF; DNA: TGTGCCAGCAGCCCCTGGACAGGTTACTACGAGCAGTACTTC
D: -; V: TRBV5-6; J: TRBJ2-1; size: -; CDR3: CASSLSGLYNEQFF; DNA: TGTGCCAGCAGCTTGTCAGGACTTTACAATGAGCAGTTCTTC
D: -; V: TRBV6-1; J: TRBJ2-7; size: -; CDR3: CASSDPIYTYSYEQYF; DNA: TGTGCCAGCAGTGACCCCATTTATACTTACTCCTACGAGCAGTACTTC
D: TRBD2; V: TRBV6-1; J: TRBJ2-7; size: -; CDR3: CASSNGLAGVHEQYF; DNA: TGTGCCAGCAGCAACGGACTAGCGGGAGTTCACGAGCAGTACTTC
D: -; V: TRBV5-6; J: TRBJ2-7; size: -; CDR3: CASSLAAAEQYF; DNA: TGTGCCAGCAGCTTGGCCGCGGCGGAGCAGTACTTC
D: -; V: TRBV4-3; J: TRBJ1-6; size: -; CDR3: CASSQDYAGDRSPLHF; DNA: TGCGCCAGCAGCCAAGATTACGCGGGAGATCGGTCACCCCTCCACTTT
D: TRBD1; V: TRBV29-1; J: TRBJ1-1; size: -; CDR3: CSGGTGGEAFF; DNA: TGCAGCGGGGGTACAGGGGGAGAGGCTTTCTTT
D: TRBD2; V: TRBV4-1; J: TRBJ2-7; size: -; CDR3: CASSQSSGSSYEQYF; DNA: TGCGCCAGCAGCCAGTCTAGCGGGAGCTCCTACGAGCAGTACTTC
D: -; V: TRBV27; J: TRBJ2-3; size: -; CDR3: CASSFQQGADTQYF; DNA: TGTGCCAGCAGTTTCCAACAGGGCGCAGATACGCAGTATTTT
D: -; V: TRBV7-9; J: TRBJ1-4; size: -; CDR3: CASSEYRAENEKLFF; DNA: TGTGCCAGCAGCGAGTACAGGGCTGAGAATGAAAAACTGTTTTTT
D: -; V: TRBV27; J: TRBJ1-1; size: -; CDR3: CASSLEGLNTEAFF; DNA: TGTGCCAGCAGTTTGGAGGGCTTGAACACTGAAGCTTTCTTT
D: -; V: TRBV6-4; J: TRBJ2-7; size: -; CDR3: CASWGGGPSYEQYF; DNA: TGTGCCAGCTGGGGCGGAGGGCCCTCCTACGAGCAGTACTTC
D: TRBD1; V: TRBV13; J: TRBJ2-3; size: -; CDR3: CASSEGQGADTQYF; DNA: TGTGCCAGCAGCGAAGGACAGGGAGCAGATACGCAGTATTTT
D: -; V: TRBV10-3; J: TRBJ2-7; size: -; CDR3: CAIRDSREQYF; DNA: TGTGCCATCAGAGACAGCCGCGAGCAGTACTTC
D: -; V: TRBV28; J: TRBJ2-7; size: -; CDR3: CASRGLTGTVNYEQYF; DNA: TGTGCCAGCAGGGGGCTGACAGGGACTGTCAACTACGAGCAGTACTTC
D: TRBD2; V: TRBV5-1; J: TRBJ2-7; size: -; CDR3: CASSIEPGGSSYEQYF; DNA: TGCGCCAGCAGCATCGAGCCAGGCGGGAGCTCCTACGAGCAGTACTTC
D: -; V: TRBV5-4; J: TRBJ2-7; size: -; CDR3: CASSFLQGHEQYF; DNA: TGTGCCAGCAGCTTCCTACAAGGGCACGAGCAGTACTTC
D: -; V: TRBV2; J: TRBJ2-7; size: -; CDR3: CASLTDSYEQYF; DNA: TGTGCCAGCCTGACGGATTCCTACGAGCAGTACTTC
D: -; V: TRBV29-1; J: TRBJ2-7; size: few; CDR3: CSVTTGPTEQYF; DNA: TGCAGCGTTACGACAGGCCCCACGGAGCAGTACTTC
D: -; V: TRBV29-1; J: TRBJ2-4; size: once; CDR3: CSVEAPQWWLSKNIQYF; DNA: TGCAGCGTTGAAGCCCCCCAATGGTGGTTATCCAAAAACATTCAGTACTTC
D: TRBD2; V: TRBV5-1; J: TRBJ2-3; size: -; CDR3: CASSLGETSLGDTQYF; DNA: TGCGCCAGCAGCCTCGGGGAGACTAGCCTGGGAGATACGCAGTATTTT